This T cell receptor (beta chain) emerged from a study of blood T cells in healthy people across ages. Study-level findings and limits: Age brought a roughly linear fall in TCR beta diversity measured per million T cells.

Peripheral blood, roughly 11 milliliters per donor, was collected. This clonotype showed up just once. Its antigen is still unknown. The CDR3 consists of 11 residues. Germline V gives CDR1 DFQATT, CDR2 SNEGSKA (reference sequence). V was pared by 6 bases and J by 10 bases, with 15 bases between. A second 7 to 11 cycle PCR used barcoded and J-beta primers. Each cDNA molecule was tagged by a template-switch adaptor that had 12 random nucleotides. TCRdb reprocessed the 5' RACE reads with MiXCR, giving one entry per CDR3 protein. The sample records about 760,000 distinct CDR3 sequences, roughly 56% being singletons.

The sample consisted of blood. The TCR sequence derives from a man in his forties in good health. The gene calls are TRBV20-1 and TRBJ1-2, with D possibly being TRBD1 (5 bases). CDR3 sequence (DNA): TGCAGTGCGGCGAGAGGGGTGGACTACACCTTC. Translating it yields CSAARGVDYTF.